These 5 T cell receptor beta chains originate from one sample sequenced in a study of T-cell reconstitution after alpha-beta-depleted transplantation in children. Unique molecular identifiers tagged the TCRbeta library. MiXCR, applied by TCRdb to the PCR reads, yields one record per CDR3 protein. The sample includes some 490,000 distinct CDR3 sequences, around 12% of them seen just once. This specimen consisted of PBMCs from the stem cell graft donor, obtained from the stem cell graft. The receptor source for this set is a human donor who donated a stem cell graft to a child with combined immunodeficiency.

The CDR3 spells CSSSPGLQIGGADTQYF. CDR3 DNA: TGCAGTTCTTCTCCGGGACTCCAAATAGGGGGAGCAGATACGCAGTATTTT. The chain couples TRBV20-1 to TRBJ2-3, with D possibly being TRBD1 or TRBD2 (6 bases each). This CDR3 has 17 amino acids. V was cut by 8 bases and J by 4 bases, with 28 bases left in between. Germline lookup yields CDR1 DFQATT and CDR2 SNEGSKA (reference sequence).

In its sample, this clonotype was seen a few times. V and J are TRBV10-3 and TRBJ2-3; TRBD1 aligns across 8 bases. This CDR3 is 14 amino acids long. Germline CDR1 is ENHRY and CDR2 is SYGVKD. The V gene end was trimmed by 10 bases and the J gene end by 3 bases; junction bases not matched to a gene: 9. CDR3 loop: CATTDREGTDTQYF. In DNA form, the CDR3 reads TGTGCCACTACGGACAGGGAAGGGACAGATACGCAGTATTTT.

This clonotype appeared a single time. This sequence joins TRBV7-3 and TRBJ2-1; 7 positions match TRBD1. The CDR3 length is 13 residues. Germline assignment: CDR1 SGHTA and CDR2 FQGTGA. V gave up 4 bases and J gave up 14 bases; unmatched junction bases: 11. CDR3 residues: CASSSSLTGVKFF. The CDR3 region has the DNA TGTGCCAGCAGCTCGTCCCTCACAGGGGTAAAGTTCTTC. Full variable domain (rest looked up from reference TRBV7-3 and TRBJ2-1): GAGVSQTPSNKVTEKGKYVELRCDPISGHTALYWYRQSLGQGPEFLIYFQGTGAADDSGLPNDRFFAVRPEGSVSTLKIQRTERGDSAVYLCASSSSLTGVKFFGPGTRLTVL.

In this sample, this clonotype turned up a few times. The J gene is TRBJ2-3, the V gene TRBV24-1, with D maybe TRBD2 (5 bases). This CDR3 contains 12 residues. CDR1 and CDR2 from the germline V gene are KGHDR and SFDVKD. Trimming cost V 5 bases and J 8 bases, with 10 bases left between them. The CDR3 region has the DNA TGTGCCACCAGTGGAGGGAGAGGTACGCAGTATTTT. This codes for CATSGGRGTQYF.

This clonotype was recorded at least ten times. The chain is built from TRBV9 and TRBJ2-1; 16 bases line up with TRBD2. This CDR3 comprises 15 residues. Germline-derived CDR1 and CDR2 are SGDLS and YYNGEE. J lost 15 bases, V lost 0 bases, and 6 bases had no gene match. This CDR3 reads CASSVGGLAGGQLFF. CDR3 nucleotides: TGTGCCAGCAGCGTAGGGGGACTAGCGGGGGGGCAGTTGTTCTTC.